This is a list of T cell receptor beta chains from one sample in a study of cytomegalovirus exposure and HLA in healthy donors. Measured with immunoSEQ multiplex PCR; TCRdb has only the in-frame clones, and not every one. The table records tens of thousands of clones, approximately 75% of them present only once. The specimen sequenced was PBMCs. The receptors were gathered from a middle-aged woman in good health and CMV-seronegative. CDR3s include the opening cysteine and the closing phenylalanine or tryptophan. The D gene is left open where the match is weak. Not all rows give a size; the values are once, few, many and, for expanded clones, a class.

DNA: TGTGCCAGCACCCCCGGGGGAAGAGATACGCAGTATTTT
CDR3: CASTPGGRDTQYF
J: TRBJ2-3
size: NA
V: TRBV5-4
D: NA

DNA: TGTGCCAGCCGACAGGGGTTGGGCTATGGCTACACCTTC
CDR3: CASRQGLGYGYTF
J: TRBJ1-2
size: NA
V: TRBV6-1
D: TRBD1

DNA: TGCGCCAGCAGCTTTGGGGCAGGGGGCCAAGGCACTGAAGCTTTCTTT
CDR3: CASSFGAGGQGTEAFF
J: TRBJ1-1
size: NA
V: TRBV5-1
D: TRBD1

DNA: TGTGCCAGCAGCTTGGGAGGGCTAGCGGGGGATAATGAGCAGTTCTTC
CDR3: CASSLGGLAGDNEQFF
J: TRBJ2-1
size: NA
V: TRBV5-4
D: TRBD2

DNA: TGTGCCAGCAGCCCCAACTCCCAGAACACTGAAGCTTTCTTT
CDR3: CASSPNSQNTEAFF
J: TRBJ1-1
size: NA
V: TRBV7-9
D: NA

DNA: TGCAGCGTGAAAGCAGGGACAGGGAACACTGAAGCTTTCTTT
CDR3: CSVKAGTGNTEAFF
J: TRBJ1-1
size: NA
V: TRBV29-1
D: TRBD1

DNA: TGTGCCACCCGCCCGGGTGGTTCACCCCTCCACTTT
CDR3: CATRPGGSPLHF
J: TRBJ1-6
size: few
V: TRBV7-9
D: NA

DNA: TGCGCCAGCAGCCAACTTGGACTGATCAATCAGCCCCAGCATTTT
CDR3: CASSQLGLINQPQHF
J: TRBJ1-5
size: NA
V: TRBV4-1
D: NA

DNA: TGTGCCAGCAGCGCCATTCAGGTGGGAGAGACCCAGTACTTC
CDR3: CASSAIQVGETQYF
J: TRBJ2-5
size: NA
V: TRBV9
D: NA

DNA: TGTGCCAGCAGCACCTCCGGTTACGGGGGGCCCCTCTCCAAAAACATTCAGTACTTC
CDR3: CASSTSGYGGPLSKNIQYF
J: TRBJ2-4
size: once
V: TRBV7-8
D: NA

DNA: TGTGCCAGCAGACTACAGGGGGCGCGTCGGGATGGCTACACCTTC
CDR3: CASRLQGARRDGYTF
J: TRBJ1-2
size: NA
V: TRBV28
D: TRBD1

DNA: TGTGCCAGCAGACGTACAGGGGGGCACGAGCAGTACTTC
CDR3: CASRRTGGHEQYF
J: TRBJ2-7
size: NA
V: TRBV13
D: TRBD1

DNA: TGTGCCAGCAGCGTAAGTGGTGAGGAAAACAATGAGCAGTTCTTC
CDR3: CASSVSGEENNEQFF
J: TRBJ2-1
size: NA
V: TRBV9
D: NA

DNA: TGTGCCAGCAGCTTAGCCCAGGGGGTGGGCACTGAAGCTTTCTTT
CDR3: CASSLAQGVGTEAFF
J: TRBJ1-1
size: few
V: TRBV7-9
D: TRBD1

DNA: TGCGCCAGCACACACCAGGAAAGCTCCTACGAGCAGTACTTC
CDR3: CASTHQESSYEQYF
J: TRBJ2-7
size: NA
V: TRBV5-1
D: NA

DNA: TGTGCCAGCAGCCCAAGGGGGGGACAAGAGACCCAGTACTTC
CDR3: CASSPRGGQETQYF
J: TRBJ2-5
size: once
V: TRBV13
D: NA

DNA: TGTGCCAGCAGCCCGGGGACAGAAGCTTTCTTT
CDR3: CASSPGTEAFF
J: TRBJ1-1
size: few
V: TRBV7-9
D: NA

DNA: TGTGCCACCAGCACGGACAGGGCTCCCTATGGCTACACCTTC
CDR3: CATSTDRAPYGYTF
J: TRBJ1-2
size: NA
V: TRBV15
D: TRBD1

DNA: TGCGCCAGCAGCCAATTCACAGGGACGGAGACCCAGTACTTC
CDR3: CASSQFTGTETQYF
J: TRBJ2-5
size: few
V: TRBV4-3
D: NA

DNA: TGTGCCAGCAGCCCCGGTCTAGCCAAAAACATTCAGTACTTC
CDR3: CASSPGLAKNIQYF
J: TRBJ2-4
size: NA
V: TRBV7-2
D: NA

DNA: TGTGCCAGCAGCCAAGATCAGGGCGGCAGCTCTGGAAACACCATATATTTT
CDR3: CASSQDQGGSSGNTIYF
J: TRBJ1-3
size: once
V: TRBV4-2
D: NA

DNA: TGTGCCAGCAGTGAAACGGTGGGGGCGCGGGATGGCTACACCTTC
CDR3: CASSETVGARDGYTF
J: TRBJ1-2
size: NA
V: TRBV2
D: NA

DNA: TGTGCCTGGACACCCCGGCCCAGGGCCAAGAACACTGAAGCTTTCTTT
CDR3: CAWTPRPRAKNTEAFF
J: TRBJ1-1
size: NA
V: TRBV30
D: NA

DNA: TGTGCCAGCAGCCCGGGACAGGGGTCAGGGGCCAACGTCCTGACTTTC
CDR3: CASSPGQGSGANVLTF
J: TRBJ2-6
size: few
V: TRBV5-4
D: TRBD1

DNA: TGCGCCAGCAGGCCAACCGGGACTAGCGGAGAAAGCTCCTACAATGAGCAGTTCTTC
CDR3: CASRPTGTSGESSYNEQFF
J: TRBJ2-1
size: NA
V: TRBV5-1
D: TRBD2

DNA: TGTGCCAGCAGTGGAAACCCAGGGGTGAATGAGCAGTTCTTC
CDR3: CASSGNPGVNEQFF
J: TRBJ2-1
size: NA
V: TRBV5-6
D: NA

DNA: TGTGCCTTACCTGGGGGGGCGAAGGACACCGGGGAGCTGTTTTTT
CDR3: CALPGGAKDTGELFF
J: TRBJ2-2
size: NA
V: TRBV30
D: NA

DNA: TGTGCCAGCAGCCAAGAGGACAGTATGGGGTCACCCCTCAACTTT
CDR3: CASSQEDSMGSPLNF
J: TRBJ1-6
size: once
V: TRBV4-2
D: NA

DNA: TGTGCCAGCAGTCCGGGAGGGGGGAACTATGGCTACACCTTC
CDR3: CASSPGGGNYGYTF
J: TRBJ1-2
size: once
V: TRBV7-9
D: NA